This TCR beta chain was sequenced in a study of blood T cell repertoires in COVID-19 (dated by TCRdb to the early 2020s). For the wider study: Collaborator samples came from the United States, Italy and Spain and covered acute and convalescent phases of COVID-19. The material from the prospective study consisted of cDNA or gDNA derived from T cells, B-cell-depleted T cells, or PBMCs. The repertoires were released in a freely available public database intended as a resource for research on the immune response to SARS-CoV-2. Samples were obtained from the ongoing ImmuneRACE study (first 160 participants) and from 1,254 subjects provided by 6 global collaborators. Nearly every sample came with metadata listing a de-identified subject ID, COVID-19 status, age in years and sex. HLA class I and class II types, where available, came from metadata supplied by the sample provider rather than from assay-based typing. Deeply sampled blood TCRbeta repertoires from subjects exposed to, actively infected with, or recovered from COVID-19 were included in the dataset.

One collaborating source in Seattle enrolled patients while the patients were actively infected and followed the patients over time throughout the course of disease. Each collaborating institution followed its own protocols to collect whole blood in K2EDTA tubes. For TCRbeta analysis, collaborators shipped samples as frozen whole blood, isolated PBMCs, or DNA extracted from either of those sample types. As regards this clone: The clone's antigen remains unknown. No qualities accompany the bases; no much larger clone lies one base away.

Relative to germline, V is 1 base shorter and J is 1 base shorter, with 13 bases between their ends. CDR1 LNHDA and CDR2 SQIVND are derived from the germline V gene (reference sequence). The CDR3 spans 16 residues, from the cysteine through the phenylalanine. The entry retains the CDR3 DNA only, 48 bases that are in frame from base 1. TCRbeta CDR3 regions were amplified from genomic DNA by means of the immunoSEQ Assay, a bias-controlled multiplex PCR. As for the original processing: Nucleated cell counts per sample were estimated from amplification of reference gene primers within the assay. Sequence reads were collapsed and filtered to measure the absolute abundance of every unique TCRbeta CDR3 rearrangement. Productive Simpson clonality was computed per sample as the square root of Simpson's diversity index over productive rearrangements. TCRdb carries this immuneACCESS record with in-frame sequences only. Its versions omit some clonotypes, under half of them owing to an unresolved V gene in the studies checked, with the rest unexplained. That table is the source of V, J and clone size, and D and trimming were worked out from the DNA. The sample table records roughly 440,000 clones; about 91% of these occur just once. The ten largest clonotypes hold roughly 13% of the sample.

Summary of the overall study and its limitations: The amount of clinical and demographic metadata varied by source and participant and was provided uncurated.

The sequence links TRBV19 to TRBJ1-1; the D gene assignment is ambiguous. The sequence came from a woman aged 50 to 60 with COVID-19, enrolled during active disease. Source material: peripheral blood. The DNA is TGTGCCAGTAGTATAGGTCCCGACTCCTGGAACACTGAAGCTTTCTTT. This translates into CASSIGPDSWNTEAFF.